A selection of T cell receptor beta chains follows, all from one sample in a study of blood T cell repertoires in COVID-19. Sequenced by immunoSEQ multiplex PCR; TCRdb stores in-frame clones only, minus some. The table records 310,000 or so clones, roughly 90% of them present only once. Sequencing was done on a sample of peripheral blood. The receptors stem from a woman aged 50 to 60 with active or convalescent COVID-19. Both conserved end residues are part of each CDR3. The order of the fields is D gene, V gene, clone size, J gene, CDR3 length, CDR3 DNA, CDR3 protein. D genes are given only for firm matches. Not all rows give a size; the values are once, few, many and, for expanded clones, a class.

NA	TRBV9	NA	TRBJ1-4	12	TGTGCCAGCAGCGATCACGGTGAAAAACTGTTTTTT	CASSDHGEKLFF
TRBD2	TRBV7-3	once	TRBJ2-1	14	TGTGCCAGCAGCCCCGGACTAGTAGTCAATGAGCAGTTCTTC	CASSPGLVVNEQFF
TRBD2	TRBV5-1	NA	TRBJ2-1	18	TGCGCCAGCAGCTTGCAGCCTAGCGGGACGAGCTCCTACAATGAGCAGTTCTTC	CASSLQPSGTSSYNEQFF
NA	TRBV6-2/TRBV6-3	NA	TRBJ2-2	17	TGTGCCAGCAGTAAGTGGGATGGCCTCGGGGACACCGGGGAGCTGTTTTTT	CASSKWDGLGDTGELFF
NA	TRBV9	NA	TRBJ1-1	14	TGTGCCAGCAGCGTAGCTGCTATGAACACTGAAGCTTTCTTT	CASSVAAMNTEAFF
TRBD1	TRBV7-2	NA	TRBJ1-2	14	TGTGCCAGCAGCTACAGTTACAGGGGGTCCGGCTACACCTTC	CASSYSYRGSGYTF
TRBD1	TRBV19	NA	TRBJ2-1	15	TGTGCCAGTAGTGCCGGACAGGGTTGGTACAATGAGCAGTTCTTC	CASSAGQGWYNEQFF
TRBD2	TRBV10-3	NA	TRBJ2-3	16	TGTGCCATCAGTGATGGGCTAGCGGGAGGCCAGGATACGCAGTATTTT	CAISDGLAGGQDTQYF
NA	TRBV27	NA	TRBJ1-4	14	TGTGCCAGCAGTTCTCTTATAGGAGGTGAAAAACTGTTTTTT	CASSSLIGGEKLFF
NA	TRBV6-5	NA	TRBJ1-5	13	TGTGCCAGCACCTACAGGGAAGAGCAGCCCCAGCATTTT	CASTYREEQPQHF
NA	TRBV14	NA	TRBJ1-1	15	TGTGCCAGCAGCCTTTGGGACAATTTATTAACTGAAGCTTTCTTT	CASSLWDNLLTEAFF
TRBD2	TRBV6-2/TRBV6-3	NA	TRBJ2-1	14	TGTGCCAGCAGTTATGTAGCGGGAGTCAATGAGCAGTTCTTC	CASSYVAGVNEQFF
NA	TRBV7-6	NA	TRBJ2-7	16	TGTGCCAGCAGCTTAGTTACAGCGGGTAGCTCCTACGAGCAGTACTTC	CASSLVTAGSSYEQYF
TRBD2	TRBV4-1	NA	TRBJ2-6	18	TGCGCCAGCAGCGGGACTAGCGGGGGGATCTCTGGGGCCAACGTCCTGACTTTC	CASSGTSGGISGANVLTF
TRBD2	TRBV9	NA	TRBJ2-7	15	TGTGCCAGCAGCTCCTCTAGCGGGACTGCCACCGAGCAGTACTTC	CASSSSSGTATEQYF
NA	TRBV7-2	NA	TRBJ2-5	12	TGTGCCAGCAGCTTGGGGCTAAAGACCCAGTACTTC	CASSLGLKTQYF
NA	TRBV7-2	NA	TRBJ2-3	15	TGTGCCAGCAGCCCAAACGGCGGGGTGCCAGATACGCAGTATTTT	CASSPNGGVPDTQYF
TRBD1	TRBV27	NA	TRBJ1-1	14	TGTGCCAGCAGACCTGGACAGGGGGCTACTGAAGCTTTCTTT	CASRPGQGATEAFF
NA	TRBV30	NA	TRBJ1-4	11	TGTGCCTGGTCCGAGAATGAAAAACTGTTTTTT	CAWSENEKLFF
NA	TRBV18	NA	TRBJ2-1	15	TGTGCCAGCTCACCAGTGGGAGAGGAGTGGGATGAGCAGTTCTTC	CASSPVGEEWDEQFF
NA	TRBV11-2	once	TRBJ1-6	15	TGTGCCAGCAGCCTCCGGCCAGGGGATAATTCACCCCTCCACTTT	CASSLRPGDNSPLHF
NA	TRBV4-1	NA	TRBJ1-5	15	TGCGCCAGCAGCCAAGAAGGCGGGGGAGGTCAGCCCCAGCATTTT	CASSQEGGGGQPQHF
NA	TRBV7-2	NA	TRBJ2-6	17	TGTGCCAGCAGTTTACCTTACCAGGGGTCTGGGGCCAACGTCCTGACTTTC	CASSLPYQGSGANVLTF
NA	TRBV7-2	once	TRBJ1-6	13	TGTGCCAGCAGCTTATCGGGAGGTTCACCCCTCCACTTT	CASSLSGGSPLHF
TRBD2	TRBV5-1	NA	TRBJ2-3	16	TGCGCCAGCAGCTTGAGCGGGGGGGCGATCACAGATACGCAGTATTTT	CASSLSGGAITDTQYF
TRBD1	TRBV5-1	NA	TRBJ1-1	14	TGCGCCAGCAGAGGACAGGGGATGAACACTGAAGCTTTCTTT	CASRGQGMNTEAFF
TRBD2	TRBV27	NA	TRBJ2-7	15	TGTGCCAGCAGACCTAGCGGGAGCGGCTCCTACGAGCAGTACTTC	CASRPSGSGSYEQYF
TRBD2	TRBV2	once	TRBJ2-6	17	TGTGCCAGCAGGAGGCTAGCGGCAATCTCTGGGGCCAACGTCCTGACTTTC	CASRRLAAISGANVLTF
TRBD1	TRBV12-5	NA	TRBJ1-1	14	TGTGCTAGTGGTTTGGGACAGGGGCGGACTGAAGCTTTCTTT	CASGLGQGRTEAFF
NA	TRBV7-8	once	TRBJ1-3	16	TGTGCCAGCAGCTTAGGTCAGATACAGACTGGAAACACCATATATTTT	CASSLGQIQTGNTIYF
TRBD1	TRBV28	NA	TRBJ2-2	15	TGTGCCAGCAAAATAGGACAGGCGAACACCGGGGAGCTGTTTTTT	CASKIGQANTGELFF
NA	TRBV30	NA	TRBJ1-2	13	TGTGCCTGGAGTCCCCCGGGACTCAATGGCTACACCTTC	CAWSPPGLNGYTF
NA	TRBV5-1	NA	TRBJ2-7	14	TGCGCCAGCAGCTGGGTAGCGGATTCCTACGAGCAGTACTTC	CASSWVADSYEQYF
NA	TRBV7-2	NA	TRBJ2-7	15	TGTGCCAGCAGTACCGACCCACCCCGGGTCTACGAGCAGTACTTC	CASSTDPPRVYEQYF
TRBD1	TRBV9	NA	TRBJ2-1	17	TGTGCCAGCAGCGTAGGCGGGACAGGGGGTTATGACAATGAGCAGTTCTTC	CASSVGGTGGYDNEQFF
NA	TRBV7-6	NA	TRBJ1-1	14	TGTGCCAGCAGCTTAGCGTCGGTGAACACTGAAGCTTTCTTT	CASSLASVNTEAFF
TRBD2	TRBV24-1	NA	TRBJ2-7	17	TGTGCCACCAGTGATTCCCGGACTAGCGGGGTAGCCTACGAGCAGTACTTC	CATSDSRTSGVAYEQYF
TRBD2	TRBV7-2	NA	TRBJ2-2	16	TGTGCCAGCAGCCGCAGCGGGGGGGCCCACACCGGGGAGCTGTTTTTT	CASSRSGGAHTGELFF
TRBD2	TRBV6-5	NA	TRBJ2-7	15	TGTGCCAGCAGTCCCCCGCTAGCGGGGAGATACGAGCAGTACTTC	CASSPPLAGRYEQYF
TRBD1	TRBV4-3	NA	TRBJ2-1	18	TGCGCCAGCAGCCAAGATCTGTTTGGACAGGGGCCCTTCAATGAGCAGTTCTTC	CASSQDLFGQGPFNEQFF
NA	TRBV6-5	once	TRBJ2-1	13	TGTGCCACCCAGGCTTTTCCCTACAATGAGCAGTTCTTC	CATQAFPYNEQFF
NA	TRBV7-3	once	TRBJ2-4	15	TGTGCCAGCAGCCCCTACGGGATGAGGTTGGACATTCAGTACTTC	CASSPYGMRLDIQYF
NA	TRBV7-8	once	TRBJ2-7	13	TGTGCCAGCAGCTTAGCTCGAAGCCACGAGCAGTACTTC	CASSLARSHEQYF
NA	TRBV19	NA	TRBJ1-2	15	TGTGCCAGTAGTATCCTGAACGCTGGGGGGAATGGCTACACCTTC	CASSILNAGGNGYTF
NA	TRBV7-8	NA	TRBJ1-1	14	TGTGCCAGCAGCATAAGCATCATGAACACTGAAGCTTTCTTT	CASSISIMNTEAFF
NA	TRBV3-1/TRBV3-2	NA	TRBJ1-5	14	TGTGCCAGCAGCCAAGGGGGGGGCAATCAGCCCCAGCATTTT	CASSQGGGNQPQHF
TRBD2	TRBV6-5	NA	TRBJ2-1	16	TGTGCCAGCAGTTACTCGGGACTAGCGGGCCTCAATGAGCAGTTCTTC	CASSYSGLAGLNEQFF
NA	TRBV30	NA	TRBJ1-1	13	TGTGCCTGGAGTCCGACAGTGAACACTGAAGCTTTCTTT	CAWSPTVNTEAFF
TRBD2	TRBV2	NA	TRBJ2-3	15	TGTGCCAGCAGTGGGACTAGCGGGAGTGCAGATACGCAGTATTTT	CASSGTSGSADTQYF
TRBD2	TRBV6-1	few	TRBJ2-2	18	TGTGCCAGCAGTGCCCGGACTAGCGGGGGCCCCGGGACCGGGGAGCTGTTTTTT	CASSARTSGGPGTGELFF
NA	TRBV30	NA	TRBJ1-2	12	TGTGTCTGGAGTGATCCGCAGGCAGGCTACACCTTC	CVWSDPQAGYTF
TRBD2	TRBV5-4	NA	TRBJ2-3	14	TGTGCCAGCAGCTTGCGGCGGGAGGGGGATACGCAGTATTTT	CASSLRREGDTQYF
TRBD2	TRBV2	NA	TRBJ2-1	15	TGTGCCAGCATCCTAGCGGGTGACTCCTACAATGAGCAGTTCTTC	CASILAGDSYNEQFF